This T cell receptor (beta chain) is from a study of OX40 agonist ivuxolimab in advanced cancers. Study overall: With ivuxolimab, an agonistic anti-OX40 (CD134) antibody, patients were treated. The study gave patients intravenous ivuxolimab at 0.01 to 10 mg/kg every 2 weeks. Regarding the study as a whole: Researchers report that CD8+ T cells had, on average, more expanded clones than CD4+. Still undetermined is the antigen specificity of the expanded peripheral T cells.

Turning to this clone: Its target is unknown.

Using immunoSEQ multiplex PCR, the repertoire was profiled, and TCRdb retains in-frame clones only, with some absent. The sample has some 83,000 clones, around 85% seen once. The receptor comes from an adult with an advanced solid tumor such as melanoma, head and neck, liver or kidney cancer. The material sequenced was CD4+ or CD8+ T cells sorted from blood, taken in a trial of the OX40 agonist ivuxolimab.

This chain's CDR3 is CASSVAGLPTDTQYF. DNA for the CDR3: TGTGCCAGCAGCGTAGCGGGACTCCCCACAGATACGCAGTATTTT. The J gene is TRBJ2-3, the V gene TRBV9, with a possible D match to TRBD2 (6 bases). V dropped 0 bases and J dropped 2 bases, with 10 bases sitting between them. CDR3 length: 15 amino acids. Germline CDR1 SGDLS, CDR2 YYNGEE.